This T cell receptor (beta chain) was retrieved from a study of T cell responses to AZD1222 COVID-19 vaccine (dated by TCRdb to about 2021). Regarding the research as a whole: AZD1222 recipients whose second dose came at about 4 weeks and those whose second dose came at about 12 weeks were combined into one group, since spike-specific TCR depth and breadth did not differ between the two schedules. TCR sequencing covered roughly 230 trial participants: 200 to 220 given two doses of AZD1222 and 26 given two doses of MenACWY control vaccine. Trial participants were enrolled by age into subgroups of 18-55, 56-69 and 70-plus years, and about 150, 27 and 61 TCR-sequenced participants, respectively, were included in these subgroups. Overall study outcomes, separate from this receptor: Only five or six AZD1222 recipients were SARS-CoV-2 seropositive at baseline, limiting conclusions about previously exposed vaccinees. Most participants were white British and females outnumbered males, and the authors suggested that clonal diversity may have been underestimated. Spike-specific TCR breadth and depth rose significantly after two AZD1222 doses compared with day 0 and with MenACWY recipients. In the small 56-69-year group, the increase in depth fell short of significance, most likely because of low power. Vaccine-associated CD4 TCRs spanned the whole spike protein, with dominant responses in regions 160-218 and 743-854. No day 14 peak-response samples were available, so repertoires were characterized only after the peak T cell response. Reportedly, almost half of the unique spike-specific TCRs recognized epitopes lying outside the regions that are mutated in the B.1.351 and B.1.1.7 variants.

Comments on this clone: Its recognized antigen is unknown. The record has no base qualities; no much larger clone is one base away.

According to the study, the label for this sample's time point signals: baseline before first vaccination. The vaccinee samples were drawn from two UK trials, COV001 and COV002, one of which was a single-blind randomized controlled phase 2/3 trial testing AZD1222 (ChAdOx1 nCoV-19) in healthy adults. For TCRbeta chain sequencing, PBMC samples from trial participants were taken at day 0 and at day 28 after the second dose. At the junction V is shortened by 3 bases and J by 3 bases, with 12 bases in between. There are 15 amino acids in the CDR3, from cysteine to phenylalanine inclusive. Kept here is only the CDR3 DNA, which spans 45 bases and is read in frame from base 1. The germline V gene yields SNHLY for CDR1 and FYNNEI for CDR2. The CDR3 regions of human TCRbeta chains were analyzed by immunosequencing. Regarding the original processing steps: TCRs in the repertoires were compared against a reference library of SARS-CoV-2-specific TCRs that had been generated with the MIRA antigen-specificity platform. Breadth meant the fraction of unique TCRs that were SARS-CoV-2-associated, whereas depth meant the fraction of total T cells that were SARS-CoV-2-associated. Using the MIRA data, each spike-specific TCR was mapped to the spike region that the TCR reacts to and placed in a CD4 or CD8 class. Log10-transformed breadth and depth values were compared by one-way ANOVA with Sidak's multiple comparisons tests. In TCRdb, the immuneACCESS table is reduced to in-frame sequences with V and J assigned. These tables do not hold every clone; where another copy was compared, an unresolved V gene accounts for under half, and the others remain unexplained. The V and J calls and clone size come from that table; D and trimming were worked out from the DNA. This sample has 200,000 or so clones in its table, and around 93% of those were observed once. The top ten clonotypes cover approximately 9.6% of the sample.

Sequenced material: peripheral blood, taken on day 0 of AZD1222 vaccination. The sequence was obtained from an adult in good health. Recombination connected TRBV2 to TRBJ2-1; TRBD2 could be the D gene, as 7 bases match. CDR3 protein: CASSDHRGGYNEQFF. The sequence in DNA is TGTGCCAGCAGTGATCATAGGGGGGGCTACAATGAGCAGTTCTTC.